This TCR beta chain was obtained from a study of T cells in localized non-small cell lung cancer (dated by TCRdb to the early 2020s). The study in broad terms: The study analyzed T cell repertoires of hundreds of early-stage NSCLC patients, comparing tumors and uninvolved tumor-adjacent lungs. The cohort was made up of roughly 250 treatment-naive NSCLC patients whose localized lung tumors had been resected. NSCLC patients had a mean age of roughly 69 years, and 120 to 150 were male and over 85 female. The study at large found these results: A median of approximately 50 of the top 100 tumor clones turned up in the paired uninvolved adjacent lung, and under 30 of those clones also ranked among the top 100 of that same adjacent lung. Because the study design was exploratory, TCR variables were selected using unadjusted p-values without false-discovery rate correction. Uninvolved tumor-adjacent lung showed the highest T cell clonality, higher than tumor, which suggests more focused antigenic responses in the uninvolved tumor-adjacent lung. Because multi-region tumor sequencing was not performed, intratumor heterogeneity could not be ruled out. Longer overall survival was associated with higher T cell density in blood, whereas shorter survival was associated with higher clonality in adjacent lung.

TCR beta CDR3 regions were sequenced from DNA using the immunoSEQ Assay. The study's own analysis went as follows. To compute T cell density, TCR beta template counts were normalized to usable DNA, which was estimated by amplifying housekeeping genes. Using the preseqR package, richness was estimated by extrapolating to 120,000 templates for tissue samples and 400,000 templates for PBMC samples. Clonality was defined as one minus Pielou's evenness. Tissue-enriched TCRs were identified through differential abundance testing performed on productive amino-acid clonotypes, with a minimum total count of 5 and an alpha of 0.1. The Jaccard Index and the Morisita Overlap Index were used to measure how much the repertoires overlapped between compartments. GLIPH grouped TCR beta CDR3s together with public tetramer-defined viral CDR3s, and a viral motif had to include at least three viral sequences and show V-gene enrichment. TCRdb took this table from immuneACCESS and kept in-frame rearrangements with V and J called. Such tables lack part of the clones; where checked against another copy, unresolved V genes explain under half of the gap, and the rest is unexplained. D and trimming were read from the DNA, whereas the V and J calls and clone size are those reported in that table. This sample holds about 59,000 clones; roughly 90% were observed only once. The ten largest make up around 20% of the sample.

The V and J ends are trimmed by 1 base and 7 bases, leaving 14 bases between them. Including the terminal cysteine and phenylalanine, the CDR3 comprises 15 residues. The retained sequence is limited to the CDR3, 45 bases, with the frame set at the first base. The germline V gene provides CDR1 SGHVS and CDR2 FNYEAQ. Remarks on this clone: No antigen is known for it. The input lacks base qualities; no much larger clone sits a single base away.

At diagnosis, tumor, uninvolved tumor-adjacent lung and peripheral blood were collected and then preserved as a mix of FFPE and fresh-frozen material. For TCR repertoire profiling, blood samples were analyzed in the form of peripheral blood mononuclear cells. This receptor was taken from a man aged 40 to 70 with stage I lung adenocarcinoma. The chain was built from TRBV7-6 and TRBJ1-5; TRBD1 is a possible D gene, resting on 6 matching bases. The sample consisted of peripheral blood, taken before any cancer treatment. The DNA sequence follows: TGTGCCAGCAGCTTAGGGCCAGGGGCGCGGCAGCCCCAGCATTTT. Its protein reads: CASSLGPGARQPQHF. With all but the CDR3 taken from the reference TRBV7-6 and TRBJ1-5 genes, the full variable domain is: GAGVSQSPRYKVTKRGQDVALRCDPISGHVSLYWYRQALGQGPEFLTYFNYEAQQDKSGLPNDRFSAERPEGSISTLTIQRTEQRDSAMYRCASSLGPGARQPQHFGDGTRLSIL.